A single sample gave rise to the 8 T cell receptor beta chains below, sequenced in a study of OX40 agonist ivuxolimab in advanced cancers. Measured with immunoSEQ multiplex PCR; TCRdb has only the in-frame clones, and not every one. The data contain 40,000 to 55,000 clones, approximately 91% of them singletons. The input for sequencing was CD4+ or CD8+ T cells sorted from blood, taken in a trial of the OX40 agonist ivuxolimab. The receptors derive from an adult with an advanced solid tumor such as melanoma, head and neck, liver or kidney cancer.

The chain is built from TRBV29-1 and TRBJ2-1; tentatively, D is TRBD1 (5 bases). Trimming removed 4 bases from V and 10 bases from J, with 20 bases in between. Per the germline V gene, CDR1 is SQVTM and CDR2 is ANQGSEA. This CDR3 is built from 14 residues. CDR3 nucleotide sequence: TGCAGCGTTGGGTCAAGGACCGGGTACAGGGAGCAGTTCTTC. Translation gives CSVGSRTGYREQFF.

The chain links TRBV7-8 to TRBJ1-2; no firm D call. Germline CDR1 is SGHVS and CDR2 is FQNEAQ. V was shortened by 2 bases and J by 6 bases, with 13 bases between the two germline ends. The CDR3 consists of 14 residues. The CDR3 DNA is TGTGCCAGCAGCTTATGGAAAGGGAATGATGGCTACACCTTC. Its translation is CASSLWKGNDGYTF.

V is TRBV9 and J is TRBJ1-1, with 8 bases identical to TRBD1. CDR1 and CDR2 from the germline V gene are SGDLS and YYNGEE. Losses at the gene ends were 0 bases for V and 0 bases for J; bases not matched to a gene: 4. This CDR3 comprises 16 residues. As DNA, the CDR3 is TGTGCCAGCAGCGTAGGGACAGGGCTGGTGAACACTGAAGCTTTCTTT. Translating it yields CASSVGTGLVNTEAFF.

The chain uses TRBV10-1 and TRBJ2-2; D is possibly TRBD1 (5 bases). Deletions cut 6 bases from V and 6 bases from J, with 14 bases between. CDR1 is WNHNN, CDR2 SYGVQD, per germline (reference sequence). The CDR3 loop spans 14 amino acids. The CDR3 nucleotides read TGCGCCAGCAGCCTCCTGTTAGGGGCCGGGGAGCTGTTTTTT. Its translation: CASSLLLGAGELFF.

This rearrangement joins TRBV18 to TRBJ2-1; D possibly matches TRBD1 or TRBD2 (5 bases each). Germline CDR1 is KGHSH and CDR2 is LQKENI. V lost 6 bases, J lost 0 bases, and 15 bases lay in between. This CDR3 spans 16 amino acids. The CDR3 is CASSPPWGSSYNEQFF. The DNA of the CDR3 is TGTGCCAGCTCCCCTCCTTGGGGGAGCTCCTACAATGAGCAGTTCTTC.

The CDR3 loop reads CASSQDRVRSSGEQFF. The CDR3 nucleotides read TGCGCCAGCAGCCAAGATCGGGTGCGGTCCTCCGGAGAGCAGTTCTTC. This rearrangement joins TRBV4-1 to TRBJ2-1; unclear D gene. The CDR3 has 16 amino acids. Germline assignment: CDR1 MGHRA and CDR2 YSYEKL. Trimming shortened V by 0 bases and J by 10 bases, and 19 bases separated the two germline ends.

This clone is deemed medium-sized. The chain couples TRBV5-1 to TRBJ1-2; D call uncertain. The CDR3 has 12 residues. Germline V gene sequence: CDR1 SGHRS, CDR2 YFSETQ. Deletions cut 5 bases from V and 7 bases from J, with 12 bases between. Written as DNA, the CDR3 is TGCGCCAGCAGTCAGGACTCTCTTGGCTACACCTTC. This encodes CASSQDSLGYTF.

V and J are TRBV2 and TRBJ2-4, with 9 bases matching TRBD1. The germline V gene has CDR1 SNHLY and CDR2 FYNNEI. The trim removed 5 bases at V and 0 bases at J, leaving 11 bases unmatched. This CDR3 is 18 amino acids long. In nucleotides, the CDR3 is TGTGCCAGCAGTAGACAGGACAGGGGACATCTAGCCAAAAACATTCAGTACTTC. This codes for CASSRQDRGHLAKNIQYF.